Given below is one TCR beta chain in context. Its antigen is currently unknown. The data derive from a study of shared clonotypes between healthy human individuals. Repertoires were generated with immunoSEQ multiplex PCR, while TCRdb's copy carries only in-frame clones and drops some. Of hundreds of thousands of clones listed, around 78% are singletons. Splitting the CD4+ cells yielded a CD45RA+ naive subset and a CD45RA-negative memory subset. General study findings and limits: Collection of samples was limited to blood; tissue repertoires likely differ.

The length of the CDR3 is 15 residues. Unmatched junction bases numbered 3, after V lost 5 bases and J lost 2 bases. Germline CDR1 is MDHEN and CDR2 is SYDVKM. This sequence joins TRBV28 and TRBJ2-1; 10 bases agree with TRBD1. This sequence was found in a young woman in good health. Sequencing used memory CD4+ T cells sorted from blood. The subset here: CD45RA-negative fraction. CDR3 region: CASSPGTGAYNEQFF. The CDR3 nucleotides are TGTGCCAGCAGTCCAGGGACAGGGGCCTACAATGAGCAGTTCTTC.